The rows below give T cell receptor beta chains drawn from one sample of a study of blood T cell repertoires in COVID-19. Assay: immunoSEQ multiplex PCR; the TCRdb copy retains only in-frame clones and omits some. The table lists about 160,000 clones, approximately 85% of them singletons, with approximately 0.99% in the top ten. The sequencing sample was made of peripheral blood. Source of these receptors: a man aged 35 to 55 with acute or convalescent COVID-19. Both conserved end residues are trimmed from each CDR3.

CDR3aa | j_gene | v_gene
ASGEREGEKLF | TRBJ1-4 | TRBV2
ASSEGGTTYEQY | TRBJ2-7 | TRBV6-1
ASTPGTLTGELF | TRBJ2-2 | TRBV19
ASSIDGTGGFEQY | TRBJ2-7 | TRBV19
ASSQEFGQGLEAF | TRBJ1-1 | TRBV4-2
ASSIVAGNYGYT | TRBJ1-2 | TRBV19
ASSMDSSYEQY | TRBJ2-7 | TRBV5-1
ASSQTGGVEKLF | TRBJ1-4 | TRBV4-1
ASSSGQLNTEAF | TRBJ1-1 | TRBV19
ASRTWDSGNQPQH | TRBJ1-5 | TRBV19
ASSEASRGRIGELF | TRBJ2-2 | TRBV6-1